Below, 12 T cell receptor beta chains from the same sample are listed, as sequenced in a study of spatial heterogeneity in lung cancer. Time point indicated: sample taken at primary tumor resection. TCRdb passed the 5' RACE reads through MiXCR, listing each CDR3 protein once. The sample consists of 20,000 to 25,000 distinct CDR3 sequences, approximately 4.2% of them appearing once. Source: PBMCs, taken at surgery. Receptor source: a male donor with early-stage non-small cell lung cancer.

This clonotype was observed many times. The V gene is TRBV18, the J gene TRBJ2-5; a possible D gene is TRBD2 (6 bases). This CDR3 is built from 14 residues. The V end was cut by 4 bases, the J end by 1 base, with 10 bases between. In germline, CDR1 is KGHSH, CDR2 LQKENI. The CDR3 nucleotides read TGTGCCAGCTCACTTCGGGACTTCCAAGAGACCCAGTACTTC. Translating gives CASSLRDFQETQYF.

In its sample, this clonotype was seen many times. The J gene is TRBJ2-7, the V gene TRBV7-9; 9 bases are shared with TRBD1. CDR3 length: 14 residues. Germline CDR1 and CDR2: SEHNR and FQNEAQ (reference sequence). V shed 5 bases, J shed 4 bases, and the junction held 6 bases outside the gene matches. CDR3: CASSARDREYEQYF. The CDR3 DNA sequence: TGTGCCAGCAGCGCCCGGGACAGGGAATACGAGCAGTACTTC. The full variable domain, completed using reference TRBV7-9 and TRBJ2-7, is DTGVSQNPRHKITKRGQNVTFRCDPISEHNRLYWYRQTLGQGPEFLTYFQNEAQLEKSRLLSDRFSAERPKGSFSTLEIQRTEQGDSAMYLCASSARDREYEQYFGPGTRLTVT.

By frequency in the sample, this clonotype is medium-sized (0.01 to 0.1%). The V and J genes are TRBV24-1 and TRBJ1-1; D is ambiguous. This CDR3 has 12 residues. Between the trimmed V and J ends, which lost 5 bases and 1 base, there was a span of 4 bases. Per the germline V gene, CDR1 is KGHDR and CDR2 is SFDVKD. The CDR3 bases are TGTGCCACCAGTGCGGGGAACACTGAAGCTTTCTTT. It specifies CATSAGNTEAFF.

This clonotype was counted many times. As DNA, the CDR3 is TGCAGTGCTAGAGATTTCCGACAGGGACAATCGTACGAGCAGTACTTC. Protein: CSARDFRQGQSYEQYF. The V call is TRBV20-1, the J call TRBJ2-7, with 7 positions matching TRBD1. Germline V CDR1 and CDR2: DFQATT, SNEGSKA (reference sequence). The CDR3 runs to 16 residues. V dropped 0 bases and J dropped 4; count of bases not matched to a gene: 12.

This clonotype was seen repeatedly, ten times or more. The V call is TRBV11-2, the J call TRBJ2-1; unclear D gene. Trimming stripped 4 bases from V and 15 bases from J, with 16 bases between. CDR3 length: 12 residues. Germline V gene sequence: CDR1 SGHAT, CDR2 FQNNGV. CDR3 coding DNA: TGTGCCAGCAGCTCGGACCACTTGCGGTCGTTCTTC. As protein: CASSSDHLRSFF.

This clonotype was observed many times. The genes are TRBV2 and TRBJ1-5, with 12 bases aligning to TRBD1. V shed 5 bases, J shed 7 bases, and the junction held 6 bases outside the gene matches. Looked up from germline, CDR1 is SNHLY and CDR2 is FYNNEI. The CDR3 has 15 amino acids. This CDR3 reads CASSQGQGAKQPQHF. CDR3 DNA: TGTGCCAGCAGTCAGGGACAGGGGGCGAAGCAGCCCCAGCATTTT.

This clonotype was recorded a few times. This chain links TRBV7-9 with TRBJ2-4, with TRBD2 matching 9 bases. Germline assignment: CDR1 SEHNR and CDR2 FQNEAQ (reference sequence). This CDR3 is built from 18 residues. J lost 2 bases, V lost 1 base, and 9 bases had no gene match. CDR3 sequence: CASSLDGVAGGTKNIQYF. The CDR3, as DNA: TGTGCCAGCAGCTTAGACGGCGTGGCGGGAGGGACCAAAAACATTCAGTACTTC.

This clonotype has at least ten counts. The V and J genes are TRBV10-2 and TRBJ2-1, with a possible D match to TRBD2 (6 bases). The CDR3 contains 16 residues. The V end was cut by 8 bases, the J end by 1 base, with 18 bases between. Germline V gives CDR1 WSHSY, CDR2 SAAADI. The CDR3 spells CASGGKALASYNEQFF. CDR3 coding DNA: TGCGCCAGCGGAGGGAAGGCCCTAGCTTCCTACAATGAGCAGTTCTTC.

In DNA, the CDR3 is TGCAGTGCCGGTGCTGGAAACACCATATATTTT. Residues: CSAGAGNTIYF. This rearrangement joins TRBV20-1 to TRBJ1-3; D gene uncertain. V lost 6 bases and J 2 bases, leaving 5 bases between the germline ends. Looked up from germline, CDR1 is DFQATT and CDR2 is SNEGSKA (reference sequence). The CDR3 extends over 11 amino acids.

In this sample, this clonotype turned up many times. This chain joins TRBV11-1 and TRBJ2-5; D not resolved. Trimming took 3 bases from V and 2 from J, leaving 7 bases between them. The germline gives CDR1 SGHAT, CDR2 FQDESV (reference sequence). The CDR3 is 13 residues long. For the CDR3, the DNA is TGTGCCAGCAGCTTTAGAATGCAAGAGACCCAGTACTTC. This gives the protein CASSFRMQETQYF.

This clonotype was observed at least ten times. The V and J genes are TRBV7-8 and TRBJ2-5, with D maybe TRBD1 (5 bases). Germline V CDR1 and CDR2: SGHVS, FQNEAQ. The CDR3 covers 13 residues. Trimming took off 8 bases at V and 3 bases at J, with 13 bases between the two ends. The CDR3 sequence is CASRAGWEETQYF. The CDR3 DNA reads as TGTGCCAGCCGGGCAGGGTGGGAAGAGACCCAGTACTTC. The full variable domain, rest sourced from reference TRBV7-8 and TRBJ2-5, is GAGVSQSPRYKVAKRGQDVALRCDPISGHVSLFWYQQALGQGPEFLTYFQNEAQLDKSGLPSDRFFAERPEGSVSTLKIQRTQQEDSAVYLCASRAGWEETQYFGPGTRLLVL.

Regarding this clonotype: Its ends do not fully match the called genes, so a read error is possible. The gene calls are TRBV2 and TRBJ1-4, with D perhaps TRBD1 (5 bases). Germline loops: CDR1 SNHLY, CDR2 FYNNEI. The CDR3 length is 14 residues. This CDR3 is CASSDWGSNEKLVF. CDR3 coding DNA: TGTGCCAGCAGTGATTGGGGGTCTAATGAAAAACTGGTTTTT.